This is a list of T cell receptor beta chains from one sample in a study of CD8 T cells in Susac syndrome. TCRdb reprocessed the immunoSEQ multiplex PCR reads with MiXCR, giving one entry per CDR3 protein. This table has more than 95,000 distinct CDR3 sequences, around 94% appearing once. Sequenced material: CD8+ T cells from PBMCs. The receptors come from a human donor with Susac syndrome. Both conserved end residues are part of each CDR3. The D gene is left open where the match is weak. Clone sizes are given selectively: once, few, many, or a class where the clone is expanded.

TRBV6-5	TRBJ2-2	.	.	CATQWVTGELFF	TGTGCCACCCAGTGGGTAACCGGGGAGCTGTTTTTT
TRBV27	TRBJ2-7	.	.	CASSLRAGRYYEQYF	TGTGCCAGCAGTTTAAGGGCAGGGAGATACTACGAGCAGTACTTC
TRBV9	TRBJ2-3	TRBD2	.	CASSGILAGGTDTQYF	TGTGCCAGCAGCGGGATACTAGCGGGAGGCACAGATACGCAGTATTTT
TRBV7-8	TRBJ2-1	.	.	CASTSAGRYNEQFF	TGTGCCAGCACTTCGGCAGGGCGCTACAATGAGCAGTTCTTC
TRBV7-9	TRBJ1-5	.	.	CASSFESGNQPQHF	TGTGCCAGCAGCTTTGAGTCAGGAAATCAGCCCCAGCATTTT
TRBV9	TRBJ2-1	.	.	CASSVGSGTEQFF	TGTGCCAGCAGCGTTGGGAGCGGTACCGAGCAGTTCTTC
TRBV20-1	TRBJ2-7	.	.	CSAGTLGEQYF	TGCAGTGCTGGGACCTTGGGGGAGCAGTACTTC
TRBV6-2/TRBV6-3	TRBJ2-5	.	.	CASSYSESVETQYF	TGTGCCAGCAGTTACTCGGAAAGCGTCGAGACCCAGTACTTC
TRBV4-3	TRBJ2-6	.	.	CASSQDLGTGANVLTF	TGCGCCAGCAGCCAAGATTTAGGGACTGGGGCCAACGTCCTGACTTTC
TRBV4-3	TRBJ2-3	TRBD2	.	CASSQEVLAGDADTQYF	TGCGCCAGCAGCCAAGAGGTACTAGCGGGAGATGCAGATACGCAGTATTTT
TRBV13	TRBJ2-1	.	.	CASSLEGNEQFF	TGTGCCAGCAGTTTGGAGGGCAATGAGCAGTTCTTC
TRBV6-5	TRBJ2-1	TRBD2	.	CASSYRGLAGEGSYNEQFF	TGTGCCAGCAGTTACCGCGGACTAGCGGGAGAGGGATCTTACAATGAGCAGTTCTTC
TRBV7-9	TRBJ2-3	.	once	CASSFATGDTQYF	TGTGCCAGCAGCTTCGCAACGGGAGATACGCAGTATTTT
TRBV4-3	TRBJ2-3	TRBD1	.	CASSQWVRGQIGTDTQYF	TGCGCCAGCAGCCAATGGGTGAGGGGGCAAATTGGCACAGATACGCAGTATTTT
TRBV2	TRBJ2-5	.	once	CASLSPHQRAETQYF	TGTGCCAGCTTGAGCCCCCATCAGCGCGCGGAGACCCAGTACTTC
TRBV11-2	TRBJ2-1	TRBD2	.	CASRPSGAYNEQFF	TGTGCCAGCAGACCTAGCGGTGCCTACAATGAGCAGTTCTTC
TRBV5-1	TRBJ1-1	.	.	CASSLDKNTEAFF	TGCGCCAGCAGCTTGGACAAGAACACTGAAGCTTTCTTT
TRBV7-9	TRBJ2-1	.	.	CASSLGPSMWNEQFF	TGTGCCAGCAGCTTAGGGCCGAGCATGTGGAATGAGCAGTTCTTC
TRBV7-9	TRBJ2-1	TRBD2	.	CASSFPSRLAGAYNEQFF	TGTGCCAGCAGCTTCCCTTCTCGACTAGCGGGGGCCTACAATGAGCAGTTCTTC
TRBV12-3/TRBV12-4	TRBJ2-5	TRBD2	.	CASSLPRDYQETQYF	TGTGCCAGCAGTTTACCCCGGGACTATCAAGAGACCCAGTACTTC
TRBV20-1	TRBJ2-3	.	.	CSADNLKESTDTQYF	TGCAGTGCCGACAATCTTAAGGAAAGCACAGATACGCAGTATTTT
TRBV11-2	TRBJ2-7	.	.	CASSLARGYEQYF	TGTGCCAGCAGCTTAGCCAGGGGTTACGAGCAGTACTTC
TRBV5-1	TRBJ1-2	.	.	CASSPTGGGYTF	TGCGCCAGCAGCCCGACGGGAGGTGGCTACACCTTC
TRBV4-3	TRBJ2-6	.	.	CASSQDPGDGANVLTF	TGCGCCAGCAGCCAAGATCCAGGGGACGGGGCCAACGTCCTGACTTTC
TRBV3-1	TRBJ2-6	.	.	CASSQDWGSGANVLTF	TGTGCCAGCAGCCAAGATTGGGGCTCTGGGGCCAACGTCCTGACTTTC
TRBV20-1	TRBJ2-5	.	.	CSARDPPGRQETQYF	TGCAGTGCTAGAGACCCCCCAGGTCGTCAAGAGACCCAGTACTTC
TRBV30	TRBJ2-3	.	.	CAWSVSLITDTQYF	TGTGCCTGGAGTGTATCGCTGATCACAGATACGCAGTATTTT
TRBV20-1	TRBJ2-5	.	.	CSASSGPVRETQYF	TGCAGTGCTAGTTCAGGCCCGGTCAGAGAGACCCAGTACTTC
TRBV4-1	TRBJ2-5	TRBD2	.	CASSQGTSPPQETQYF	TGCGCCAGCAGCCAGGGGACTAGCCCTCCCCAAGAGACCCAGTACTTC
TRBV20-1	TRBJ1-5	TRBD1	.	CSAGRTGGSQPQHF	TGCAGTGCTGGAAGGACAGGGGGCAGTCAGCCCCAGCATTTT
TRBV20-1	TRBJ1-2	.	.	CSARNLGPDYGYTF	TGCAGTGCTAGAAATCTGGGACCTGACTATGGCTACACCTTC
TRBV27	TRBJ1-5	TRBD1	.	CAAGDRGSGQPQHF	TGTGCCGCGGGGGACAGGGGTTCCGGTCAGCCCCAGCATTTT
TRBV30	TRBJ2-1	TRBD2	once	CAASKASGHNEQFF	TGTGCCGCATCTAAGGCTAGCGGCCACAATGAGCAGTTCTTC
TRBV11-1	TRBJ2-2	.	.	CASSLSETGELFF	TGTGCCAGCAGCTTATCGGAGACCGGGGAGCTGTTTTTT
TRBV7-9	TRBJ1-1	.	.	CASSSFKNSVPFF	TGTGCCAGCAGCTCCTTCAAGAACAGCGTTCCTTTCTTT
TRBV3-1	TRBJ2-4	.	once	CASSQDEVRGIQYF	TGTGCCAGCAGCCAAGATGAGGTCCGGGGCATTCAGTACTTC
TRBV15	TRBJ1-5	.	.	CATSPGTATYSNQPQHF	TGTGCCACCAGCCCAGGGACCGCCACATATAGCAATCAGCCCCAGCATTTT
TRBV3-1	TRBJ2-2	.	.	CASNQANTGELFF	TGTGCCAGCAATCAAGCGAACACCGGGGAGCTGTTTTTT
TRBV25-1	TRBJ2-3	.	once	CASGERTDTQYF	TGTGCCTCAGGGGAACGGACAGATACGCAGTATTTT
TRBV2	TRBJ1-5	.	.	CASSESYYSLGPQHF	TGTGCCAGCAGTGAAAGCTATTACTCGTTAGGGCCCCAGCATTTT
TRBV11-1	TRBJ2-7	TRBD1	.	CASSSTGEPYEQYF	TGTGCCAGCAGCTCGACAGGGGAGCCCTACGAGCAGTACTTC
TRBV7-6	TRBJ2-1	.	.	CASSLGVPSIHEQFF	TGTGCCAGCAGTTTGGGGGTCCCGAGTATCCATGAGCAGTTCTTC
TRBV6-6	TRBJ2-5	.	.	CASSSVATGIGETQYF	TGTGCCAGCAGTTCCGTCGCGACAGGCATTGGGGAGACCCAGTACTTC
TRBV21-1	TRBJ2-7	.	.	CASSSSGRAQGGEQYF	TGTGCCAGCAGCAGTAGCGGGAGGGCCCAAGGAGGCGAGCAGTACTTC
TRBV6-1	TRBJ1-3	TRBD1	once	CASRTGQLDSGNTIYF	TGTGCCAGCAGGACGGGACAGCTTGACTCTGGAAACACCATATATTTT
TRBV20-1	TRBJ2-7	.	once	CSAPLSNYEQYF	TGCAGTGCTCCCTTGTCAAACTACGAGCAGTACTTC
TRBV6-6	TRBJ2-5	.	.	CASSYTAYQETQYF	TGTGCCAGCAGTTACACTGCGTATCAAGAGACCCAGTACTTC
TRBV28	TRBJ1-6	.	.	CASSPLNSYNSPLHF	TGTGCCAGCAGTCCGTTAAACTCCTATAATTCACCCCTCCACTTT
TRBV4-3	TRBJ2-7	TRBD2	.	CASSQDLTSSGEQYF	TGCGCCAGCAGCCAAGATCTGACTAGCAGTGGCGAGCAGTACTTC
TRBV29-1	TRBJ2-5	TRBD1	.	CSVEKSPYVDRGLGETQYF	TGCAGCGTTGAAAAGTCCCCTTACGTGGACAGGGGGCTGGGAGAGACCCAGTACTTC
TRBV20-1	TRBJ2-7	TRBD2	.	CSATGTTDFYEQYF	TGCAGTGCTACCGGGACTACCGACTTCTACGAGCAGTACTTC
TRBV12-3/TRBV12-4	TRBJ2-1	.	.	CASSLAVREQFF	TGTGCCAGCAGTTTGGCGGTTCGTGAGCAGTTCTTC
TRBV5-1	TRBJ2-7	.	.	CASSLGPLYEQYF	TGCGCCAGCAGCTTAGGGCCACTCTACGAGCAGTACTTC
TRBV20-1	TRBJ2-1	.	.	CSARVGRGYNEQFF	TGCAGTGCTAGAGTGGGTAGGGGTTACAATGAGCAGTTCTTC
TRBV7-9	TRBJ2-7	TRBD1	.	CASSRQGEYTYEQYF	TGTGCCAGCAGCCGACAGGGGGAATACACCTACGAGCAGTACTTC